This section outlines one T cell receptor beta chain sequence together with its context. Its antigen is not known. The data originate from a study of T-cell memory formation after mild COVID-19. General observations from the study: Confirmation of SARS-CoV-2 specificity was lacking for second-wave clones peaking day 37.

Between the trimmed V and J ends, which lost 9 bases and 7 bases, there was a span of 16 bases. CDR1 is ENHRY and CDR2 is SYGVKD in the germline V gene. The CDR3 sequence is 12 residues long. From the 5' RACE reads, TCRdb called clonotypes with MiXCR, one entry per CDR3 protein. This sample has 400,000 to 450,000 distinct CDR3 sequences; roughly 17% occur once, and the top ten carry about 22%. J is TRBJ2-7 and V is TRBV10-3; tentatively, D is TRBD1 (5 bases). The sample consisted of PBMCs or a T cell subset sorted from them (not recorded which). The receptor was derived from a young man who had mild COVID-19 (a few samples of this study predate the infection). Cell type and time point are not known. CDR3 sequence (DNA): TGTGCCATTCACCCAGGGTCGGGTGAGCAGTACTTC. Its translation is CAIHPGSGEQYF.